A single sample gave rise to the 19 T cell receptor beta chains below, sequenced in a study of blood T cell repertoires in COVID-19. Profiling relied on immunoSEQ multiplex PCR, and the TCRdb table lists in-frame clones only, not all of them. The sample lists about 400,000 clones; 88% were seen once. Sequencing input: PBMCs or T cells enriched from blood (not recorded which). The receptor set was obtained from a middle-aged woman with acute COVID-19.

The CDR3 loop reads CASTLDPMGLREQYF. The CDR3 coding sequence is TGTGCCAGCACCCTAGACCCGATGGGACTACGCGAGCAGTACTTC. The J gene is TRBJ2-7, the V gene TRBV27, with 7 bases fitting TRBD2. This CDR3 comprises 15 residues. The germline V gene encodes CDR1 MNHEY and CDR2 SMNVEV (reference sequence). The junction had 15 bases not matched to a gene; V was cut back by 7 bases and J by 6 bases.

The chain employs TRBV4-1 and TRBJ2-7; possibly TRBD2 for D (5 bases). Trimming removed 0 bases at V and 4 bases at J, with 16 bases between. The germline gives CDR1 MGHRA, CDR2 YSYEKL. The CDR3 consists of 16 residues. DNA for the CDR3: TGCGCCAGCAGCCAAGAAGGAGGACCAGGATCGTACGAGCAGTACTTC. It codes for CASSQEGGPGSYEQYF.

This clone has just one count. The gene calls are TRBV30 and TRBJ1-3; maybe TRBD1 (5 bases). This CDR3 is built from 15 residues. The V end was cut by 0 bases, the J end by 2 bases, with 11 bases between. CDR1 and CDR2 (germline): GTSNPN, SVGIG (reference sequence). CDR3 protein: CAWSVSGRAGNTIYF. The CDR3 coding sequence is TGTGCCTGGAGTGTATCCGGCAGGGCTGGAAACACCATATATTTT.

The chain employs TRBV6-5 and TRBJ1-4, with 8 bases matching TRBD1. V trimming: 6 bases; J trimming: 7 bases; junction bases outside the gene matches: 10. The germline gives CDR1 MNHEY, CDR2 SVGAGI. The CDR3 sequence is 15 residues long. The CDR3 sequence is CASRRRDRWGEKLFF. For the CDR3, the DNA is TGTGCCAGCAGAAGAAGGGACAGGTGGGGTGAAAAACTGTTTTTT.

This chain links TRBV5-4 with TRBJ1-6; TRBD1 might be the D (6 bases). The CDR3 is 15 amino acids. Germline V gene data show CDR1 as SGHNT and CDR2 as YYREEE (reference sequence). V was cut by 1 base and J by 6 bases, with 11 bases left in between. CDR3 sequence: CASSLTRDTNSPLHF. The CDR3 nucleotides are TGTGCCAGCAGCTTGACCCGGGACACTAATTCACCCCTCCACTTT.

This chain uses TRBV6-5 with TRBJ2-3, with unresolved D. The V and J ends lost 5 bases and 1 base respectively, with 7 bases between them. Germline loops: CDR1 MNHEY, CDR2 SVGAGI. The CDR3 runs 13 residues. The CDR3: CASSRYGTDTQYF. Written as DNA, the CDR3 is TGTGCCAGCAGTCGCTACGGCACAGATACGCAGTATTTT.

The chain recombines TRBV19 with TRBJ2-2; D is possibly TRBD1 (6 bases). Germline-derived CDR1 and CDR2 are LNHDA and SQIVND (reference sequence). The CDR3 runs 14 residues. V dropped 2 bases and J dropped 5 bases, with 9 bases sitting between them. CDR3 loop: CASSILQGTGELFF. CDR3 DNA sequence: TGTGCCAGTAGTATACTTCAGGGGACCGGGGAGCTGTTTTTT.

This clone was counted once. Additional DNA sequences in this sample encode the identical CDR3. V gene TRBV30 combines with J gene TRBJ1-6, with 8 bases aligning to TRBD1. Germline values: CDR1 GTSNPN, CDR2 SVGIG (reference sequence). With 3 bases clipped from V and 10 bases from J, the junction kept 5 bases outside the gene matches. The CDR3 sequence is 13 residues long. The CDR3 coding sequence is TGTGCCTGGAGGAGACAGGGGAACTCACCCCTCCACTTT. This translates into CAWRRQGNSPLHF.

CDR3 residues: CASSPTGTGRNTEAFF. Written as DNA, the CDR3 is TGTGCCAGCAGCCCCACCGGGACAGGGAGGAACACTGAAGCTTTCTTT. The rearrangement joins TRBV7-9 to TRBJ1-1, with 9 bases matching TRBD1. Germline loops: CDR1 SEHNR, CDR2 FQNEAQ (reference sequence). Unmatched junction bases numbered 8, after V lost 5 bases and J lost 1 base. This CDR3 has 16 amino acids.

The chain carries TRBV12-3 or TRBV12-4 and TRBJ2-7; a weak D match, TRBD1 (5 bases). The V and J ends lost 5 bases and 2 bases respectively, with 10 bases between them. CDR3 size: 13 residues. The DNA of the CDR3 is TGTGCCAGCAGTAATACAGGACCCTACGAGCAGTACTTC. Protein product: CASSNTGPYEQYF.

The J gene is TRBJ1-6, the V gene TRBV4-1; tentative D call: TRBD1 (5 bases). V was pared by 0 bases and J by 9 bases, with 9 bases between. Looked up from germline, CDR1 is MGHRA and CDR2 is YSYEKL. There are 14 residues in the CDR3. DNA of the CDR3: TGCGCCAGCAGCCAAGAAAAGGGGATTTCACCCCTCCACTTT. It codes for CASSQEKGISPLHF.

The chain recombines TRBV30 with TRBJ1-3, with D possibly TRBD1 on 5 matching bases. Germline CDR1 and CDR2: GTSNPN and SVGIG (reference sequence). CDR3 length: 12 amino acids. The V end lost 5 bases, the J end lost 3 bases, and 8 bases lay between the germline ends. CDR3 amino acids: CAWERGGNTIYF. DNA of the CDR3: TGTGCCTGGGAAAGGGGTGGAAACACCATATATTTT.

The rearrangement links TRBV5-4 to TRBJ1-2; D may be TRBD1 (5 bases). CDR3 size: 14 residues. The V end was cut by 4 bases, the J end by 2 bases, with 12 bases between. Looked up from germline, CDR1 is SGHNT and CDR2 is YYREEE (reference sequence). Here the CDR3 reads CASSEGLINYGYTF. The CDR3 DNA reads TGTGCCAGCAGCGAGGGACTTATCAACTATGGCTACACCTTC.

The chain links TRBV11-2 to TRBJ2-1; a weak D match, TRBD2 (5 bases). Trimming removed 1 base from V and 9 bases from J, with 7 bases in between. Germline lookup yields CDR1 SGHAT and CDR2 FQNNGV. The CDR3 has 12 amino acids. The CDR3, as DNA: TGTGCCAGCAGCTTAGTCGGGGTTGAGCAGTTCTTC. Translated: CASSLVGVEQFF.

The genes are TRBV6-1 and TRBJ1-3; unclear D gene. The CDR3 loop spans 14 amino acids. Trimming left V 2 bases short and J 0 bases short, with 5 bases between. Germline V gene sequence: CDR1 MNHNS, CDR2 SASEGT. Written as DNA, the CDR3 is TGTGCCAGCAGTGAACAGGTCTCTGGAAACACCATATATTTT. Protein: CASSEQVSGNTIYF.

The chain couples TRBV6-5 to TRBJ2-1, with 7 bases matching TRBD1. Germline V lookup: CDR1 MNHEY, CDR2 SVGAGI. Unmatched junction bases numbered 4, after V lost 5 bases and J lost 6 bases. This CDR3 region has 13 residues. Here the CDR3 reads CASSRDSRNEQFF. Written as DNA, the CDR3 is TGTGCCAGCAGTCGGGACAGCCGCAATGAGCAGTTCTTC.

The chain couples TRBV30 to TRBJ2-3, with 7 positions matching TRBD2. CDR1 and CDR2 from the germline V gene are GTSNPN and SVGIG (reference sequence). V lost 0 bases and J lost 1; bases outside the gene matches: 1. CDR3 size: 14 residues. DNA of the CDR3: TGTGCCTGGAGTGTTCGGGGGGGCACAGATACGCAGTATTTT. It encodes CAWSVRGGTDTQYF. Full variable domain (rest looked up from reference TRBV30 and TRBJ2-3): SQTIHQWPATLVQPVGSPLSLECTVEGTSNPNLYWYRQAAGRGLQLLFYSVGIGQISSEVPQNLSASRPQDRQFILSSKKLLLSDSGFYLCAWSVRGGTDTQYFGPGTRLTVL.

The chain has TRBV3-1 (or the pseudogene TRBV3-2) and TRBJ2-1; 8 bases align to TRBD1. The germline V gene encodes CDR1 LGHDT and CDR2 YNNKEL (reference sequence). J was trimmed by 3 bases and V by 0 bases; bases with no gene match: 7. The CDR3 extends over 17 amino acids. CDR3 region: CASSQDVQGVGYNEQFF. Here the CDR3 DNA reads TGTGCCAGCAGCCAAGATGTACAGGGGGTCGGCTACAATGAGCAGTTCTTC.

The chain carries TRBV19 and TRBJ1-2; 7 bases align to TRBD1. The CDR3 spans 16 residues. Germline V lookup: CDR1 LNHDA, CDR2 SQIVND (reference sequence). V shed 5 bases and J 6 bases; nucleotides not matched to a gene: 15. The CDR3 DNA reads TGTGCCAGTAGTCCCAGGGAACCGGGACAGCTAAATGGCTACACCTTC. This translates into CASSPREPGQLNGYTF.